These 16 T cell receptor beta chains came from one sample sequenced in a study of blood T cell repertoires in COVID-19. Only in-frame clones appear in the TCRdb table, and some are missing; sequencing was by immunoSEQ multiplex PCR. The sample consists of approximately 220,000 clones, about 87% of them appearing once. Sequencing was done on a sample of PBMCs or T cells enriched from blood (not recorded which). The receptors shown here come from a woman younger than 45 with acute COVID-19.

J is TRBJ1-1 and V is TRBV5-1; D may be TRBD1 (5 bases). Germline V gene data show CDR1 as SGHRS and CDR2 as YFSETQ. The ends were cut back, 2 bases at V and 5 bases at J, with 13 bases in the middle. CDR3 length: 14 amino acids. DNA of the CDR3: TGCGCCAGCAGCTTTTGGGGCGAAGGTACTGAAGCTTTCTTT. Encoded protein: CASSFWGEGTEAFF.

This chain connects TRBV7-2 to TRBJ2-3; TRBD2 agrees at 9 bases. CDR3 length: 15 amino acids. CDR1 and CDR2 (germline): SGHTA, FQGNSA. The trim removed 5 bases at V and 9 bases at J, leaving 12 bases unmatched. This chain's CDR3 is CASSRGGGGKKTQYF. The CDR3 nucleotides are TGTGCCAGCAGCCGCGGGGGGGGAGGCAAAAAAACGCAGTATTTT.

V usage is TRBV6-1 and J usage is TRBJ2-1, with 8 bases identical to TRBD1. V lost 4 bases, J lost 0 bases, and 14 bases stayed unmatched. This CDR3 is 19 amino acids long. In germline, CDR1 is MNHNS, CDR2 SASEGT. The CDR3 reads CASSGRGRVMLGSYNEQFF. In DNA form, the CDR3 reads TGTGCCAGCAGTGGCAGGGGGCGCGTTATGTTGGGCTCCTACAATGAGCAGTTCTTC.

The sample holds a few counts of this clone. The chain joins TRBV6-1 to TRBJ2-7, with D unclear. The CDR3 has 14 residues. The V end lost 1 base, the J end lost 3 bases, and 10 bases lay between the germline ends. Germline CDR1 and CDR2: MNHNS and SASEGT. The CDR3 protein is CASSEEYTSYEQYF. The CDR3 nucleotides read TGTGCCAGCAGTGAAGAATATACCAGCTACGAGCAGTACTTC.

V gene TRBV6-6 combines with J gene TRBJ2-1, with D perhaps TRBD2 (5 bases). The CDR3 has 14 amino acids. V shed 6 bases and J shed 2 bases, with 11 bases lying between them. The germline CDR1 and CDR2 sequences are MNHNY and SVGAGI (reference sequence). CDR3 sequence (DNA): TGTGCCAGCAGCCCGGGGTTCCCCTACAATGAGCAGTTCTTC. Encoded protein: CASSPGFPYNEQFF.

The chain has TRBV3-1 (or the pseudogene TRBV3-2) and TRBJ2-2; TRBD2 matches at 11 bases. The CDR3 loop spans 18 amino acids. From germline, CDR1 is LGHDT and CDR2 YNNKEL (reference sequence). The trim removed 7 bases at V and 0 bases at J, leaving 10 bases unmatched. In nucleotides, the CDR3 is TGTGCCAGCATGGAGGGGACTAGCGGCGAATCGAACACCGGGGAGCTGTTTTTT. As protein: CASMEGTSGESNTGELFF.

This chain joins TRBV11-2 and TRBJ1-1, with 7 bases fitting TRBD1. Trimming removed 5 bases from V and 2 bases from J; junction bases left unmatched: 5. The length of the CDR3 is 14 residues. Germline V gives CDR1 SGHAT, CDR2 FQNNGV. The CDR3 protein is CASSKGQYNTEAFF. CDR3 nucleotides: TGTGCCAGCAGCAAGGGACAGTATAACACTGAAGCTTTCTTT. The full variable domain, completed using reference TRBV11-2 and TRBJ1-1, is EAGVAQSPRYKIIEKRQSVAFWCNPISGHATLYWYQQILGQGPKLLIQFQNNGVVDDSQLPKDRFSAERLKGVDSTLKIQPAKLEDSAVYLCASSKGQYNTEAFFGQGTRLTVV.

V is TRBV7-8 and J is TRBJ1-2, with D hard to call. CDR3 length: 14 residues. From germline, CDR1 is SGHVS and CDR2 FQNEAQ. The V end was cut by 1 base, the J end by 1 base, with 7 bases between. The CDR3 is CASSLGIRNYGYTF. The CDR3 coding sequence is TGTGCCAGCAGCTTAGGTATTCGTAACTATGGCTACACCTTC.

The rearrangement uses TRBV2 and TRBJ2-5; TRBD2 aligns across 8 bases. The J segment lost 2 bases and the V segment lost 6 bases, leaving 14 bases of the junction unmatched. The CDR3 consists of 17 residues. Germline V gene lookup returns CDR1 SNHLY and CDR2 FYNNEI. CDR3 loop: CASSPSWAGLEQETQYF. The CDR3 DNA follows: TGTGCCAGCAGCCCATCTTGGGCGGGACTAGAACAAGAGACCCAGTACTTC. The full variable domain, completed using reference TRBV2 and TRBJ2-5, is EPEVTQTPSHQVTQMGQEVILRCVPISNHLYFYWYRQILGQKVEFLVSFYNNEISEKSEIFDDQFSVERPDGSNFTLKIRSTKLEDSAMYFCASSPSWAGLEQETQYFGPGTRLLVL.

The chain uses TRBV27 and TRBJ1-6; a weak D match, TRBD1 (6 bases). The CDR3 runs to 15 residues. The germline V gene encodes CDR1 MNHEY and CDR2 SMNVEV (reference sequence). Trimming shortened V by 4 bases and J by 6 bases, and 13 bases separated the two germline ends. The CDR3 DNA follows: TGTGCCAGCAGTTCACAGGGCCTACGTAATTCACCCCTCCACTTT. Translated, it gives CASSSQGLRNSPLHF.

J is TRBJ1-6 and V is TRBV6-2 or TRBV6-3, with a possible D match to TRBD1 (6 bases). V was clipped by 4 bases and J by 14 bases, with 12 bases between them. Germline assignment: CDR1 MNHEY and CDR2 SVGEGT. There are 12 residues in the CDR3. The CDR3 bases are TGTGCCAGCAGTTTGGACAGAGCCACCCTCCACTTT. Protein: CASSLDRATLHF.

The gene calls are TRBV5-1 and TRBJ2-3; 8 bases fit TRBD1. CDR1 SGHRS and CDR2 YFSETQ come from the germline V gene. This CDR3 is 14 amino acids long. Trimming took 3 bases from V and 4 from J; bases not matched to a gene: 4. The DNA of the CDR3 is TGCGCCAGCAGCTCATCGACAGGGGCAGATACGCAGTATTTT. Amino acid sequence: CASSSSTGADTQYF.

The CDR3 sequence: CASSPTGNGGGLDTQYF. CDR3 nucleotide sequence: TGCGCCAGCAGCCCAACCGGGAACGGGGGGGGACTCGATACGCAGTATTTT. The chain is built from TRBV5-1 and TRBJ2-3, with 8 bases fitting TRBD2. V was clipped by 4 bases and J by 6 bases; unmatched bases: 16. CDR3 length: 17 residues. Germline CDR1 is SGHRS and CDR2 is YFSETQ.

The gene calls are TRBV5-4 and TRBJ1-1; no clear D. The CDR3 has 15 amino acids. CDR1 and CDR2 from the germline V gene are SGHNT and YYREEE (reference sequence). Trimming cost V 0 bases and J 0 bases, with 9 bases left between them. The CDR3 is CASSLEADMNTEAFF. DNA for the CDR3: TGTGCCAGCAGCTTGGAGGCAGACATGAACACTGAAGCTTTCTTT.

CDR3 sequence reads: CSASSGFDYEQYF. The CDR3 bases are TGCAGTGCTAGTTCAGGGTTCGACTACGAGCAGTACTTC. The chain uses TRBV20-1 and TRBJ2-7, with D possibly TRBD1 on 5 matching bases. The V gene lost 3 bases and the J gene lost 3 bases, with 12 bases spanning the gap. The CDR3 loop spans 13 amino acids. Germline CDR1 DFQATT, CDR2 SNEGSKA (reference sequence).

The J gene is TRBJ1-1, the V gene TRBV2; 7 nucleotides agree with TRBD1. CDR1 is SNHLY, CDR2 FYNNEI, per germline. The CDR3 length is 12 residues. V was pared by 9 bases and J by 3 bases, with 4 bases of the junction left unmatched. Here the CDR3 reads CARGGDDTEAFF. CDR3 bases: TGTGCCAGAGGGGGCGATGACACTGAAGCTTTCTTT. The whole variable domain, remainder taken from reference TRBV2 and TRBJ1-1, is EPEVTQTPSHQVTQMGQEVILRCVPISNHLYFYWYRQILGQKVEFLVSFYNNEISEKSEIFDDQFSVERPDGSNFTLKIRSTKLEDSAMYFCARGGDDTEAFFGQGTRLTVV.